The 26 T cell receptor beta chains reported below all come from one sample, sequenced in a study of cytomegalovirus exposure and HLA in healthy donors (dated by TCRdb to 2016 to 2017). The library was made by the immunoSEQ multiplex PCR assay. For the multiplex PCR, a mixture combining 60 forward primers for TCR Vbeta segments and 13 reverse primers for TCR Jbeta segments was used. This immuneACCESS table, as held by TCRdb, lists in-frame sequences with V and J called but not all clones. Of the missing ones, under half trace to an unresolved V gene in checked studies; the others have no known cause. The sample has about 140,000 clones on record, about four fifths of them singletons. The top ten hold 2.2% of the sample. Sequenced input: PBMCs. These receptors came from a man aged 30 to 39 in good health and CMV-seronegative.

This chain uses TRBV5-1 with TRBJ1-1; 8 nucleotides line up with TRBD1. Germline values: CDR1 SGHRS, CDR2 YFSETQ. J was trimmed by 4 bases and V by 1 base; bases with no gene match: 6. CDR3 size: 15 residues. Here the CDR3 DNA reads TGCGCCAGCAGCTTGTCGACAGGGGTTACCACTGAAGCTTTCTTT. This gives the protein CASSLSTGVTTEAFF.

This clone was counted a few times. The chain carries TRBV25-1 and TRBJ2-1, with 11 nucleotides matching TRBD1. V lost 4 bases to trimming and J lost 10 bases; unmatched junction nucleotides: 6. The germline V gene encodes CDR1 MGHDK and CDR2 SYGVNS. The CDR3 spans 14 residues. The CDR3 protein is CASSVGDRGREQFF. For the CDR3, the DNA is TGTGCCAGCAGTGTGGGGGACAGGGGGAGGGAGCAGTTCTTC.

The table lists this clone with a few counts. The V call is TRBV6-5, the J call TRBJ2-2; 9 bases agree with TRBD1. The CDR3 runs 14 residues. CDR1 and CDR2 from the germline V gene are MNHEY and SVGAGI. V trimming: 5 bases; J trimming: 7 bases; junction bases outside the gene matches: 5. Here the CDR3 DNA reads TGTGCCAGCAGTCGGACAGGGGAAGGCGGGGAGCTGTTTTTT. Its translation: CASSRTGEGGELFF.

The chain links TRBV6-1 to TRBJ2-7; 9 bases line up with TRBD1. Germline lookup yields CDR1 MNHNS and CDR2 SASEGT. V was pared by 6 bases and J by 5 bases, with 11 bases of the junction left unmatched. The CDR3 runs 15 residues. The CDR3 spells CASRMRGDRDHEQYF. CDR3 DNA: TGTGCCAGCAGGATGAGGGGGGACAGGGACCACGAGCAGTACTTC.

J is TRBJ2-7 and V is TRBV6-5, with 11 bases matching TRBD1. CDR1 and CDR2 (germline): MNHEY, SVGAGI. V lost 2 bases, J lost 5 bases, and 2 bases stayed unmatched. The CDR3 extends over 14 amino acids. The CDR3 loop is CASSYGQGAHEQYF. The CDR3 DNA follows: TGTGCCAGCAGTTACGGACAGGGGGCTCACGAGCAGTACTTC.

J is TRBJ2-7 and V is TRBV5-4; TRBD1 agrees at 9 bases. Germline V gives CDR1 SGHNT, CDR2 YYREEE (reference sequence). V trimming: 3 bases; J trimming: 4 bases; junction bases outside the gene matches: 14. This CDR3 has 17 residues. In nucleotides, the CDR3 is TGTGCCAGCAGCTCCTCCCGAGGACAGGGGTATCGGTACGAGCAGTACTTC. Protein: CASSSSRGQGYRYEQYF.

J is TRBJ1-5 and V is TRBV19; TRBD1 matches 8 bases. This CDR3 spans 15 amino acids. Germline assignment: CDR1 LNHDA and CDR2 SQIVND (reference sequence). V shed 5 bases, J shed 6 bases, and the junction held 9 bases outside the gene matches. The CDR3 nucleotides are TGTGCCAGTAGTTCACCCGGACAGGGCGGTCAGCCCCAGCATTTT. Translated, it gives CASSSPGQGGQPQHF.

The gene calls are TRBV7-9 and TRBJ2-4; possible D gene TRBD2, 5 bases. The germline V gene has CDR1 SEHNR and CDR2 FQNEAQ (reference sequence). CDR3 length: 15 amino acids. Trimming shortened V by 5 bases and J by 0 bases, and 11 bases separated the two germline ends. The CDR3: CASSQLEVAKNIQYF. DNA of the CDR3: TGTGCCAGCAGCCAGCTGGAGGTAGCCAAAAACATTCAGTACTTC.

This clone was detected only a few times. This chain joins TRBV6-5 and TRBJ2-7; no clear D gene. The CDR3 is 13 residues long. Germline V gene sequence: CDR1 MNHEY, CDR2 SVGAGI. Trimming removed 6 bases from V and 5 bases from J, with 14 bases in between. The CDR3 sequence is CASRTRQDDEQYF. Here the CDR3 DNA reads TGTGCCAGCAGGACCCGGCAGGATGACGAGCAGTACTTC.

The V call is TRBV30, the J call TRBJ1-5; perhaps TRBD1 as D (5 bases). V was pared by 3 bases and J by 6 bases, with 18 bases between. The CDR3 is 15 amino acids. Germline CDR1 GTSNPN, CDR2 SVGIG (reference sequence). The CDR3 spells CAWSSLTGSGQPQHF. DNA of the CDR3: TGTGCCTGGAGCTCCCTAACAGGATCGGGTCAGCCCCAGCATTTT.

The genes are TRBV6-5 and TRBJ1-2, with D possibly matching TRBD1 (5 bases). The CDR3 is 13 residues long. Germline V CDR1 and CDR2: MNHEY, SVGAGI. Trimming stripped 6 bases from V and 8 bases from J, with 16 bases between. CDR3 nucleotides: TGTGCCAGCAGCGACAGCCTTTTAGGAGGCTACACCTTC. As protein: CASSDSLLGGYTF.

The CDR3 region has the DNA TGTGCCAGCAGGGGGGGGCTAGCGGGGGAGACCCAGTACTTC. Its protein is CASRGGLAGETQYF. J is TRBJ2-5 and V is TRBV2, with 9 bases that match TRBD2. There are 14 residues in the CDR3. Per germline, CDR1 SNHLY and CDR2 FYNNEI. The V segment lost 6 bases and the J segment 5 bases; nucleotides outside the gene matches: 7.

This clone was seen just once. This chain connects TRBV5-1 to TRBJ2-6, with 9 bases aligning to TRBD1. Germline values: CDR1 SGHRS, CDR2 YFSETQ. This CDR3 is 17 amino acids long. V dropped 7 bases and J dropped 3; count of bases not matched to a gene: 11. CDR3 residues: CASAVDRGGGGANVLTF. As DNA, the CDR3 is TGCGCCAGCGCGGTGGACAGGGGAGGTGGTGGGGCCAACGTCCTGACTTTC.

The sample holds one count of this clone. The V gene is TRBV4-2, the J gene TRBJ2-3, with D possibly matching TRBD2 (5 bases). Germline V lookup: CDR1 LGHNA, CDR2 YNFKEQ. V gave up 5 bases and J gave up 6 bases, with 9 bases separating them. The CDR3 length is 12 residues. CDR3 region: CASSTRGDTQYF. The CDR3 nucleotides read TGTGCCAGCAGCACACGCGGGGATACGCAGTATTTT.

The chain employs TRBV28 and TRBJ2-3; D possibly corresponds to TRBD2 (6 bases). CDR3 length: 16 residues. Trimming removed 6 bases at V and 0 bases at J, with 16 bases between. Germline V CDR1 and CDR2: MDHEN, SYDVKM. The CDR3 DNA reads TGTGCCAGCAGCCCAAGTTTAGCGGCCAGCACAGATACGCAGTATTTT. Translation gives CASSPSLAASTDTQYF.

The sample holds a few counts of this clone. The chain employs TRBV9 and TRBJ2-1; TRBD2 agrees at 7 bases. Germline V lookup: CDR1 SGDLS, CDR2 YYNGEE. Trimming took 2 bases from V and 0 from J; bases not matched to a gene: 2. The CDR3 runs 15 residues. CDR3 in DNA: TGTGCCAGCAGCGTGGCGGGAGACTCCTACAATGAGCAGTTCTTC. It codes for CASSVAGDSYNEQFF.

The rearrangement links TRBV6-5 to TRBJ2-7; TRBD1 might be the D (6 bases). Trimming shortened V by 8 bases and J by 3 bases, and 11 bases separated the two germline ends. This CDR3 spans 12 amino acids. The germline CDR1 and CDR2 sequences are MNHEY and SVGAGI. CDR3 DNA sequence: TGTGCCAGCGGTCAGGGGCTCTACGAGCAGTACTTC. This gives the protein CASGQGLYEQYF.

V usage is TRBV5-3 and J usage is TRBJ2-7, with 7 bases matching TRBD1. TRBV5-3 is given ORF status, its function remaining uncertain. J lost 0 bases, V lost 8 bases, and 14 bases had no gene match. The CDR3 has 16 residues. The CDR3 sequence is CASTLIPGQSSYEQYF. The CDR3 DNA sequence: TGTGCCAGCACGCTAATTCCGGGACAGTCCTCCTACGAGCAGTACTTC.

The V call is TRBV11-2, the J call TRBJ2-2, with D possibly matching TRBD1 (5 bases). Germline assignment: CDR1 SGHAT and CDR2 FQNNGV. The CDR3 spans 16 residues. V lost 0 bases and J lost 2, with 10 bases in between. The CDR3 loop reads CASSLEYRLNTGELFF. Written as DNA, the CDR3 is TGTGCCAGCAGCTTAGAGTACAGGTTAAACACCGGGGAGCTGTTTTTT.

The chain is built from TRBV6-6 and TRBJ2-7; 8 bases agree with TRBD2. The CDR3 totals 14 residues. Germline V gives CDR1 MNHNY, CDR2 SVGAGI (reference sequence). Trimming at V came to 6 bases and at J to 2 bases, leaving 6 bases not matched to a gene. The DNA of the CDR3 is TGTGCCAGCAGGGATAGCGGGACCCCCTACGAGCAGTACTTC. This sequence encodes CASRDSGTPYEQYF.

The chain has TRBV19 and TRBJ1-5, with 7 bases identical to TRBD1. CDR1 LNHDA and CDR2 SQIVND come from the germline V gene (reference sequence). J gave up 8 bases and V 5 bases, and 15 bases lay outside the gene matches. This CDR3 region has 16 residues. The CDR3 reads CASSQMRGREGKPQHF. CDR3 nucleotide sequence: TGTGCCAGTAGTCAAATGAGGGGGCGCGAGGGTAAGCCCCAGCATTTT. Looking up the rest from reference TRBV19 and TRBJ1-5 gives the full variable domain: DGGITQSPKYLFRKEGQNVTLSCEQNLNHDAMYWYRQDPGQGLRLIYYSQIVNDFQKGDIAEGYSVSREKKESFPLTVTSAQKNPTAFYLCASSQMRGREGKPQHFGDGTRLSIL.

The chain couples TRBV5-1 to TRBJ1-1; 10 bases are shared with TRBD1. CDR3 size: 15 residues. The V gene's germline CDR1 is SGHRS and CDR2 YFSETQ. V lost 2 bases to trimming and J lost 2 bases; unmatched junction nucleotides: 3. CDR3 loop: CASSFGTGANTEAFF. The CDR3 coding sequence is TGCGCCAGCAGCTTTGGGACAGGGGCCAACACTGAAGCTTTCTTT.

The chain uses TRBV30 and TRBJ1-4; D possibly corresponds to TRBD1 (6 bases). Trimming pared 0 bases from V and 5 bases from J, leaving 13 bases between. The germline V gene has CDR1 GTSNPN and CDR2 SVGIG (reference sequence). The CDR3 runs 15 residues. The CDR3: CAWSVSGQPNEKLFF. The CDR3 bases are TGTGCCTGGAGTGTATCAGGACAGCCAAATGAAAAACTGTTTTTT.

The V call is TRBV2, the J call TRBJ1-1; 8 bases are shared with TRBD1. The junction had 7 bases not matched to a gene; V was cut back by 6 bases and J by 4 bases. Germline V gives CDR1 SNHLY, CDR2 FYNNEI. This CDR3 comprises 14 residues. This CDR3 reads CASRDRERGTEAFF. CDR3 coding DNA: TGTGCCAGCAGGGACAGGGAGAGGGGCACTGAAGCTTTCTTT.

The chain is built from TRBV28 and TRBJ2-5; the match to TRBD2 covers 7 bases. Germline loops: CDR1 MDHEN, CDR2 SYDVKM. The CDR3 has 16 amino acids. V lost 5 bases to trimming and J lost 2 bases; unmatched junction nucleotides: 11. The chain's CDR3 is CASSQWGMRGQETQYF. CDR3 DNA sequence: TGTGCCAGCAGTCAATGGGGGATGCGGGGGCAAGAGACCCAGTACTTC.

V and J are TRBV7-9 and TRBJ1-2, with 9 bases that match TRBD1. V shed 5 bases, J shed 6 bases, and the junction held 4 bases outside the gene matches. Germline V gene sequence: CDR1 SEHNR, CDR2 FQNEAQ (reference sequence). The CDR3 contains 13 residues. The CDR3 DNA reads as TGTGCCAGCAGCCTACAGGGGGCAGATGGCTACACCTTC. As protein: CASSLQGADGYTF.